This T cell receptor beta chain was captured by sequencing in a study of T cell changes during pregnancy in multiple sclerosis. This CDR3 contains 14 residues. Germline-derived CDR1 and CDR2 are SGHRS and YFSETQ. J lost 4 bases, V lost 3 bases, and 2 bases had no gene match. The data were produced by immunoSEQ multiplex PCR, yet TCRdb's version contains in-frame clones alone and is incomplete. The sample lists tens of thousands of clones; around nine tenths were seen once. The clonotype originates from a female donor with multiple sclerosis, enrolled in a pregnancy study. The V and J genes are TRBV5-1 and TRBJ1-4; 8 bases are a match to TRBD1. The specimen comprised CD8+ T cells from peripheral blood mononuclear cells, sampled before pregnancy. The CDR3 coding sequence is TGCGCCAGCAGCTCTGGACAGGGTAATGAAAAACTGTTTTTT. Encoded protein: CASSSGQGNEKLFF.